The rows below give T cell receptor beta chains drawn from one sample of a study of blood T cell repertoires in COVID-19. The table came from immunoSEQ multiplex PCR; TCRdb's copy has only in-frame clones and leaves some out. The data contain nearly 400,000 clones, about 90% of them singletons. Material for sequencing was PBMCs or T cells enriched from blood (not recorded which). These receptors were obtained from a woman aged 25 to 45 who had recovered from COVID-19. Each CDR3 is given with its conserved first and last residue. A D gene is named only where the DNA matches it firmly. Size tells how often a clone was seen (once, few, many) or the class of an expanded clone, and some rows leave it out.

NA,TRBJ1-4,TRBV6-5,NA,CASSRGRREKLFF,TGTGCCAGCTCCAGGGGACGGAGAGAAAAACTGTTTTTT
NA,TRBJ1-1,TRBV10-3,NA,CAISESIRGTEAFF,TGTGCCATCAGTGAGTCCATCAGGGGCACTGAAGCTTTCTTT
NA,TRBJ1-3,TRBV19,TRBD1,CASSITGDSSGNTIYF,TGTGCCAGTAGTATCACAGGGGATAGTTCTGGAAACACCATATATTTT
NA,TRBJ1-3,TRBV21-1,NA,CASSTGLATQGIRYFSGNTIYF,TGTGCCAGCAGCACAGGCCTAGCAACACAGGGGATAAGGTACTTCTCTGGAAACACCATATATTTT
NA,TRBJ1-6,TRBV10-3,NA,CAISDRAAVGDTPLHF,TGTGCCATCAGTGATAGAGCTGCTGTCGGGGATACACCCCTCCACTTT
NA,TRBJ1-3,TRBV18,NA,CASSHILRGTSGNTIYF,TGTGCCAGCTCACATATTTTGCGGGGAACCTCTGGAAACACCATATATTTT
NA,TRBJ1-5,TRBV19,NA,CASSIQGGLGQPQHF,TGTGCCAGTAGTATACAGGGAGGGCTTGGGCAGCCCCAGCATTTT
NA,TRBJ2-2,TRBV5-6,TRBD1,CASSGDSHTGELFF,TGTGCCAGCAGCGGGGACAGCCACACCGGGGAGCTGTTTTTT
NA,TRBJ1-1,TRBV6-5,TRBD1,CASSRTGVNTEAFF,TGTGCCAGCAGTCGGACAGGGGTGAACACTGAAGCTTTCTTT
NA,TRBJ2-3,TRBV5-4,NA,CASSLRGLLTDTQYF,TGTGCCAGCAGCTTGAGGGGCCTGCTCACAGATACGCAGTATTTT
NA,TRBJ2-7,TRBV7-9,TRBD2,CASSRFSGRAGEQYF,TGTGCCAGCAGCCGCTTTAGCGGGAGAGCTGGGGAGCAGTACTTC
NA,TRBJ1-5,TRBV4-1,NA,CASSQAQAQPQHF,TGCGCCAGCAGCCAAGCTCAGGCTCAGCCCCAGCATTTT
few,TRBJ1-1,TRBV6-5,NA,CASSYSRSATEAFF,TGTGCCAGCAGTTACTCGAGGTCAGCCACTGAAGCTTTCTTT
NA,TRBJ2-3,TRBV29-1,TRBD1,CSARVTGGPDTQYF,TGCAGCGCCAGGGTGACAGGGGGCCCAGATACGCAGTATTTT
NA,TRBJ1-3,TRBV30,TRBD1,CAWDRARSGNTIYF,TGTGCCTGGGACAGGGCTCGCTCTGGAAACACCATATATTTT
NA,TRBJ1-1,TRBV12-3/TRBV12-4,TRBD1,CASKTGGTEAFF,TGTGCCAGCAAGACAGGGGGCACTGAAGCTTTCTTT
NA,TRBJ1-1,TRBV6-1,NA,CASSEGAGWTEAFF,TGTGCCAGCAGTGAAGGCGCAGGGTGGACTGAAGCTTTCTTT
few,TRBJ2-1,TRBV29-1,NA,CSVPWGSQPREQFF,TGCAGCGTCCCTTGGGGCAGTCAACCCCGTGAGCAGTTCTTC
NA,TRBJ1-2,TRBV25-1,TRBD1,CASETGGGYGYTF,TGTGCCAGCGAGACAGGGGGGGGCTATGGCTACACCTTC
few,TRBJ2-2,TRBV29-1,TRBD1,CSVSRSRGPNTGELFF,TGCAGCGTTTCCAGATCCAGGGGGCCGAACACCGGGGAGCTGTTTTTT
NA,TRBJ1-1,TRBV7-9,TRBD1,CASSGGQGMNTEAFF,TGTGCCAGCAGCGGGGGACAGGGGATGAACACTGAAGCTTTCTTT
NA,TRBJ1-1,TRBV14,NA,CASSRLRNTEAFF,TGTGCCAGCAGCCGTCTGAGGAACACTGAAGCTTTCTTT
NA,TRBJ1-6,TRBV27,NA,CASSFAQSNSPLHF,TGTGCCAGCAGTTTCGCCCAGTCTAATTCACCCCTCCACTTT
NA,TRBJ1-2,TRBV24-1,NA,CATSDSVANYGYTF,TGTGCCACCAGTGATTCAGTTGCTAACTATGGCTACACCTTC
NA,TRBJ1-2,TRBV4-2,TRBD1,CASSPQETGQGSAGYTF,TGTGCCAGCAGCCCCCAAGAGACGGGACAGGGGTCGGCTGGCTACACCTTC
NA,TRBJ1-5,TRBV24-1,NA,CATSDSSGGGRGQPQHF,TGTGCCACCAGTGACTCCTCGGGGGGCGGACGCGGGCAGCCCCAGCATTTT
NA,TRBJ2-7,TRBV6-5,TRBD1,CASSFDRGRLYF,TGTGCCAGCAGTTTCGACAGGGGGCGCCTGTACTTC
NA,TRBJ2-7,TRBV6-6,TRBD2,CASTRLAGGREQYF,TGTGCCAGCACCAGACTAGCGGGAGGACGGGAGCAGTACTTC
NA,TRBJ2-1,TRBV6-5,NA,CASSYLGSGYNEQFF,TGTGCCAGCAGTTACTTGGGCTCAGGCTACAATGAGCAGTTCTTC
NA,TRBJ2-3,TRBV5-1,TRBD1,CASNRQGTDTQYF,TGCGCCAGCAACAGACAGGGTACAGATACGCAGTATTTT
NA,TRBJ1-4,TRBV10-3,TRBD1,CAIRPGQGATNEKLFF,TGTGCCATCAGGCCGGGACAGGGAGCAACTAATGAAAAACTGTTTTTT
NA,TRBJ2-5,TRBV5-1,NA,CASSSRGKGETQYF,TGCGCCAGCAGCTCCAGGGGAAAGGGAGAGACCCAGTACTTC
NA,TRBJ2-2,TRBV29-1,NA,CSVENGRNTGELFF,TGCAGCGTTGAAAACGGGAGAAACACCGGGGAGCTGTTTTTT
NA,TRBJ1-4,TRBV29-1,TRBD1,CSVPTDRGRGNEKLFF,TGCAGCGTCCCAACTGACAGGGGAAGAGGTAATGAAAAACTGTTTTTT
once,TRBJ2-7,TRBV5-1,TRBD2,CASSFGTSGSTSYEQYF,TGCGCCAGCAGCTTTGGGACTAGCGGGTCCACCTCCTACGAGCAGTACTTC
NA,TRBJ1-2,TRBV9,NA,CASSVGADLNYGYTF,TGTGCCAGCAGCGTAGGGGCCGATCTTAACTATGGCTACACCTTC
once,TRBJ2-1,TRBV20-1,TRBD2,CSASVGLASYNEQFF,TGCAGTGCTAGTGTCGGACTAGCTTCCTACAATGAGCAGTTCTTC
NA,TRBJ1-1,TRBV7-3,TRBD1,CASSLGQGFAGTEAFF,TGTGCCAGCAGCTTGGGACAGGGGTTTGCGGGCACTGAAGCTTTCTTT
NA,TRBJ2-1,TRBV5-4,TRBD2,CASSLKREGPYNEQFF,TGTGCCAGCAGCTTGAAGCGGGAGGGCCCCTACAATGAGCAGTTCTTC
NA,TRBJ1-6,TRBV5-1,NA,CASSVDTHNSPLHF,TGCGCCAGCAGCGTTGACACCCACAATTCACCCCTCCACTTT
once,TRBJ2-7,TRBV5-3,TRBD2,CARGTSGRVTDEQYF,TGTGCCAGGGGAACTAGCGGGAGGGTGACCGACGAGCAGTACTTC
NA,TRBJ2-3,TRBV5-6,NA,CASSLAGLASHTQYF,TGTGCCAGCAGCTTGGCTGGCCTAGCTTCACATACGCAGTATTTT
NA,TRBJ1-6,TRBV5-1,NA,CASRNRNGDSPLHF,TGCGCCAGCCGAAACCGGAACGGAGATTCACCCCTCCACTTT
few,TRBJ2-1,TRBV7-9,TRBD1,CASSLVPTGPYNEQFF,TGTGCCAGCAGCTTAGTCCCGACAGGGCCATACAATGAGCAGTTCTTC
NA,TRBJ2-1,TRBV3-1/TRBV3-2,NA,CASSHYQGTYNEQFF,TGTGCCAGCAGCCATTATCAGGGTACCTACAATGAGCAGTTCTTC
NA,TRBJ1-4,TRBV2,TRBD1,CASNTPGQGNEKLFF,TGTGCCAGCAATACCCCGGGACAGGGGAATGAAAAACTGTTTTTT
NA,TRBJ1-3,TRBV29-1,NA,CSVQTGGSGNTIYF,TGCAGCGTTCAGACCGGAGGCAGTGGAAACACCATATATTTT
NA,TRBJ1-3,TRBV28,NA,CASSLFSLGSGNTIYF,TGTGCCAGCAGTTTATTCTCTCTAGGTTCGGGAAACACCATATATTTT
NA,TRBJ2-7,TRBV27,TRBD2,CASSFGGGFTHDYEQYF,TGTGCCAGCAGTTTTGGGGGGGGGTTCACCCACGACTACGAGCAGTACTTC
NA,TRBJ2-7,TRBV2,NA,CATRQGNYEQYF,TGTGCCACCCGGCAGGGGAACTACGAGCAGTACTTC
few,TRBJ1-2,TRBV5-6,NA,CASGSEYYGYTF,TGTGCCAGCGGGTCGGAGTACTATGGCTACACCTTC
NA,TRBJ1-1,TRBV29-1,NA,CSVEPSGIGTEAFF,TGCAGCGTTGAACCATCAGGAATTGGCACTGAAGCTTTCTTT
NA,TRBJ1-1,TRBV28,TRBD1,CASSLGRGDTEAFF,TGTGCCAGCAGTTTAGGCAGGGGGGACACTGAAGCTTTCTTT
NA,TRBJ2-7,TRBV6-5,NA,CASSYGEVSSYEQYF,TGTGCCAGCAGTTACGGTGAAGTTAGCTCCTACGAGCAGTACTTC